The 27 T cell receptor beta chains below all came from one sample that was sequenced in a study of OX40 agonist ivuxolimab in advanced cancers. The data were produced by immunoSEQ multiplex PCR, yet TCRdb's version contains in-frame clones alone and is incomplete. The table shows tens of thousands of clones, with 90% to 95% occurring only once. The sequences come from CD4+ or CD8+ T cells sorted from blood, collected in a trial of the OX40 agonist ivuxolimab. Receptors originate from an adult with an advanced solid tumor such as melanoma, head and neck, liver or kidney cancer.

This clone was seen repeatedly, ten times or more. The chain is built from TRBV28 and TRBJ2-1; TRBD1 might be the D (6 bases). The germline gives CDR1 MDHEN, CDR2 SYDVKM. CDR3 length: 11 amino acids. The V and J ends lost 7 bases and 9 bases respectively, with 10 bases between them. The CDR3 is CASTKQGEQFF. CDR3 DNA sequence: TGTGCCAGCACGAAACAGGGTGAGCAGTTCTTC.

The CDR3, as DNA: TGTGCCAGCAGTGACCCCGAGACTAGCGGGAGTTATTTGCCAGATACGCAGTATTTT. It yields the protein CASSDPETSGSYLPDTQYF. V usage is TRBV6-4 and J usage is TRBJ2-3, with TRBD2 matching over 12 bases. The V segment lost 2 bases and the J segment 4 bases; nucleotides outside the gene matches: 13. Germline loops: CDR1 MRHNA, CDR2 SNTAGT. There are 19 residues in the CDR3.

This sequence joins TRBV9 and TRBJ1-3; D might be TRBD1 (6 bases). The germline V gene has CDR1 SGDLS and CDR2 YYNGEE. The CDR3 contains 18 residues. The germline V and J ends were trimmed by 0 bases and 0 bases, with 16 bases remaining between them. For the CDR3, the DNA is TGTGCCAGCAGCGTAGAGTTCTGGGGGCCGAGCTCTGGAAACACCATATATTTT. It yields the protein CASSVEFWGPSSGNTIYF.

The CDR3 region has the DNA TGTGCCAGCAGTGCCAGAACTGAGACCCAGTACTTC. This translates into CASSARTETQYF. V and J are TRBV2 and TRBJ2-5; no definite D call. V was trimmed by 4 bases and J by 5 bases, leaving 8 bases between them. The CDR3 is 12 residues long. The germline gives CDR1 SNHLY, CDR2 FYNNEI. The complete variable domain, with remaining parts taken from reference TRBV2 and TRBJ2-5, reads EPEVTQTPSHQVTQMGQEVILRCVPISNHLYFYWYRQILGQKVEFLVSFYNNEISEKSEIFDDQFSVERPDGSNFTLKIRSTKLEDSAMYFCASSARTETQYFGPGTRLLVL.

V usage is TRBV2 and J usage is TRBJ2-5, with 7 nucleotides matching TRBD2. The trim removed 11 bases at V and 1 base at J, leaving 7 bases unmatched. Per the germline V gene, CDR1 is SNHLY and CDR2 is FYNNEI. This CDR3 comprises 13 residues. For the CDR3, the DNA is TGTGCCGGATCGGGGAGGGCCCAAGAGACCCAGTACTTC. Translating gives CAGSGRAQETQYF. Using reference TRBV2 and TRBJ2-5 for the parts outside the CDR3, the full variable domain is EPEVTQTPSHQVTQMGQEVILRCVPISNHLYFYWYRQILGQKVEFLVSFYNNEISEKSEIFDDQFSVERPDGSNFTLKIRSTKLEDSAMYFCAGSGRAQETQYFGPGTRLLVL.

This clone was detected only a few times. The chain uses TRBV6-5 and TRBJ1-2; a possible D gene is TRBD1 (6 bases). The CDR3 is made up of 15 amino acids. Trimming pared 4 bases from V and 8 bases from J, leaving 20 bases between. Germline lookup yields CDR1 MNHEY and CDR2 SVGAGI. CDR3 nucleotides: TGTGCCAGCAGTTCCTTTTACCGGGGGCCGGGGGGCTACACCTTC. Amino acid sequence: CASSSFYRGPGGYTF.

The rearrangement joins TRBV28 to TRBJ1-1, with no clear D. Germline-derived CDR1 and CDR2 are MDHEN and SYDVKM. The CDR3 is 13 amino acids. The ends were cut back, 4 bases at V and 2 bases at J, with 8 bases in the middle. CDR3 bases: TGTGCCAGCAGTTGGGCAAGTAACACTGAAGCTTTCTTT. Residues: CASSWASNTEAFF. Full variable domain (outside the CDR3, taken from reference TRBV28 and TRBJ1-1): DVKVTQSSRYLVKRTGEKVFLECVQDMDHENMFWYRQDPGLGLRLIYFSYDVKMKEKGDIPEGYSVSREKKERFSLILESASTNQTSMYLCASSWASNTEAFFGQGTRLTVV.

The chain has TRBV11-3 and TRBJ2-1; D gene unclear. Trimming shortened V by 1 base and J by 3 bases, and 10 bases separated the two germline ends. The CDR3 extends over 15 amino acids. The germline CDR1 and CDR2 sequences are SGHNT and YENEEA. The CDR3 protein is CASSLAVVGYNEQFF. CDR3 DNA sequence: TGTGCCAGCAGCTTAGCCGTAGTAGGCTACAATGAGCAGTTCTTC.

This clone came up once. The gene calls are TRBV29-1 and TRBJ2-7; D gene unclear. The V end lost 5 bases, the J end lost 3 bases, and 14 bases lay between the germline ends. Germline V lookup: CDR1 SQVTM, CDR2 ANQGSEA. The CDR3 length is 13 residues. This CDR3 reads CSVSAGNNYEQYF. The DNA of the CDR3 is TGCAGCGTTTCGGCAGGAAATAACTACGAGCAGTACTTC.

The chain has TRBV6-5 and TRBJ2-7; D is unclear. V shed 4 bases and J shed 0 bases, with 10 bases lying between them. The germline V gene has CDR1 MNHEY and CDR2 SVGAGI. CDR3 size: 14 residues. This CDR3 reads CASSSAGRSYEQYF. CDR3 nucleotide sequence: TGTGCCAGCAGTTCGGCAGGCCGCTCCTACGAGCAGTACTTC.

The CDR3 reads CASSAYLQGNTEAFF. The CDR3 nucleotides read TGTGCCAGCAGCGCCTACCTACAGGGTAACACTGAAGCTTTCTTT. The chain carries TRBV11-2 and TRBJ1-1, with TRBD1 as a possible D gene (6 bases). Germline loops: CDR1 SGHAT, CDR2 FQNNGV. There are 15 residues in the CDR3. V dropped 5 bases and J dropped 2 bases, with 15 bases sitting between them.

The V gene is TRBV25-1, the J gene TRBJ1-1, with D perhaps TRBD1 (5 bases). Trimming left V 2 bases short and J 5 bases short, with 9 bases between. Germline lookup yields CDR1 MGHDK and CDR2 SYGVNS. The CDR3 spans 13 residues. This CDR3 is CASSEIGGTEAFF. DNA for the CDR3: TGTGCCAGCAGTGAAATTGGGGGGACTGAAGCTTTCTTT.

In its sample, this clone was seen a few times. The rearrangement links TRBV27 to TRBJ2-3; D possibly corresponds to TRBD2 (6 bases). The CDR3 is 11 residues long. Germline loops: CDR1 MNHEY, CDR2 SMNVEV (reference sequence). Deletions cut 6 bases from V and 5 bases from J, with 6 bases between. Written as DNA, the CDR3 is TGTGCCAGCAGGCGGGAAGATACGCAGTATTTT. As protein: CASRREDTQYF.

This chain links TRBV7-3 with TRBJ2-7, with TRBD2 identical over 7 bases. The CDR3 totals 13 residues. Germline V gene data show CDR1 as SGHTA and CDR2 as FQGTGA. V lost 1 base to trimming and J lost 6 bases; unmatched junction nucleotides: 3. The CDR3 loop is CASSLSWGGEQYF. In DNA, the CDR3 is TGTGCCAGCAGCTTAAGTTGGGGGGGCGAGCAGTACTTC.

The CDR3 loop is CASRSDLRGAQYF. As DNA, the CDR3 is TGTGCCAGTAGAAGCGACCTGCGGGGAGCTCAGTACTTC. This sequence joins TRBV19 and TRBJ2-4, with D possibly being TRBD2 (6 bases). Trimming took off 6 bases at V and 12 bases at J, with 18 bases between the two ends. Germline-derived CDR1 and CDR2 are LNHDA and SQIVND (reference sequence). The CDR3 is made up of 13 amino acids.

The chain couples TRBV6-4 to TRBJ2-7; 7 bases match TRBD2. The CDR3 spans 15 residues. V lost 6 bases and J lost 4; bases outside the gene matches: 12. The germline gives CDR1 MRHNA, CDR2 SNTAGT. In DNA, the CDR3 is TGTGCCAGCAGCAAGGAGGCGGGAGTATTTTACGAGCAGTACTTC. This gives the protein CASSKEAGVFYEQYF.

This CDR3 is CASSATGGTSYEQYF. The CDR3 bases are TGTGCCAGCAGCGCAACAGGGGGAACTTCCTACGAGCAGTACTTC. The V gene is TRBV5-6, the J gene TRBJ2-7; 8 bases line up with TRBD1. This CDR3 spans 15 amino acids. The V segment lost 4 bases and the J segment 1 base; nucleotides outside the gene matches: 7. Germline values: CDR1 SGHDT, CDR2 YYEEEE.

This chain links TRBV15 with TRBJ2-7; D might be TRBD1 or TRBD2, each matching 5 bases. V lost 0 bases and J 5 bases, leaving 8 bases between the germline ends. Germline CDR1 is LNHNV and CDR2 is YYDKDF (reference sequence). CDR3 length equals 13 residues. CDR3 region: CATSRDVGDEQYF. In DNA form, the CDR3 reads TGTGCCACCAGCAGAGATGTGGGGGACGAGCAGTACTTC.

The CDR3 loop is CASSQVRGQQQYF. The CDR3 nucleotides are TGCGCCAGCAGCCAAGTCAGGGGGCAGCAGCAGTACTTC. V gene TRBV4-1 combines with J gene TRBJ2-7; 8 positions match TRBD1. The ends lost 1 base at V and 8 bases at J; junction bases unmatched: 4. Germline-derived CDR1 and CDR2 are MGHRA and YSYEKL. The length of the CDR3 is 13 residues.

The CDR3 spells CASSPDRGNYGYTF. CDR3 DNA: TGTGCCAGCAGCCCGGACAGGGGGAACTATGGCTACACCTTC. The chain employs TRBV5-4 and TRBJ1-2, with TRBD1 identical over 10 bases. CDR3 length: 14 residues. Looked up from germline, CDR1 is SGHNT and CDR2 is YYREEE (reference sequence). Losses at the gene ends were 4 bases for V and 2 bases for J; bases not matched to a gene: 2.

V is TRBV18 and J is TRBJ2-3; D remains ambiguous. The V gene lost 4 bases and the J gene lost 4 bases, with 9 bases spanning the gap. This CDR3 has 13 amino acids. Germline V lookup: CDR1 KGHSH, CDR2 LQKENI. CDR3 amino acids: CASSLGHPDTQYF. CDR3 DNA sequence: TGTGCCAGCTCACTCGGTCATCCAGATACGCAGTATTTT.

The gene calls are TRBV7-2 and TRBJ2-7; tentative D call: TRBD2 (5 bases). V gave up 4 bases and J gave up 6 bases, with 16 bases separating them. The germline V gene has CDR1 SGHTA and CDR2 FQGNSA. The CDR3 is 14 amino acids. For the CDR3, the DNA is TGTGCCAGCAGCTCAGGACTCCTCTGGGGCGAGCAGTACTTC. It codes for CASSSGLLWGEQYF.

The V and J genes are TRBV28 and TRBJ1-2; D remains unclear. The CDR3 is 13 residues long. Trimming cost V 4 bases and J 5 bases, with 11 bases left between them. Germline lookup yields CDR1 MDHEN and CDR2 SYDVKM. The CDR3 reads CASSSAFRYGYTF. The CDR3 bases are TGTGCCAGCAGTTCAGCGTTTCGGTATGGCTACACCTTC.

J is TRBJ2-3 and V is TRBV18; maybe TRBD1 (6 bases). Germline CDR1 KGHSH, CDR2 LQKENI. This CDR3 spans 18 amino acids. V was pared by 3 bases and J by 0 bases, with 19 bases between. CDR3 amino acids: CASSPQGGAEASTDTQYF. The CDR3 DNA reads TGTGCCAGCTCACCCCAAGGGGGTGCGGAGGCTAGCACAGATACGCAGTATTTT. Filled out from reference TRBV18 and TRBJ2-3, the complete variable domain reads NAGVMQNPRHLVRRRGQEARLRCSPMKGHSHVYWYRQLPEEGLKFMVYLQKENIIDESGMPKERFSAEFPKEGPSILRIQQVVRGDSAAYFCASSPQGGAEASTDTQYFGPGTRLTVL.

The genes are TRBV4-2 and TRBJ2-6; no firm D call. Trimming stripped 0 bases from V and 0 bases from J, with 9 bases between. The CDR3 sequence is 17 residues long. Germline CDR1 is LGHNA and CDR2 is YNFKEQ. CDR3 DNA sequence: TGTGCCAGCAGCCAAGACTTGGGGTACTCTGGGGCCAACGTCCTGACTTTC. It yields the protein CASSQDLGYSGANVLTF.

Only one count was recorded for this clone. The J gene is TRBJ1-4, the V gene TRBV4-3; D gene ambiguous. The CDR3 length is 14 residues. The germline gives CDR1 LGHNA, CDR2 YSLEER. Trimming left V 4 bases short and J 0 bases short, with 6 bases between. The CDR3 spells CASSPGTTNEKLFF. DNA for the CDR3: TGCGCCAGCAGCCCCGGGACAACTAATGAAAAACTGTTTTTT.

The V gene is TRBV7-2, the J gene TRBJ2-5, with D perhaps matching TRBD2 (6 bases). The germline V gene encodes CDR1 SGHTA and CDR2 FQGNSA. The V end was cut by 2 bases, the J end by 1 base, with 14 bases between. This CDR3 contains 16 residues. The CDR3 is CASSLYGAGTQETQYF. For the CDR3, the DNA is TGTGCCAGCAGCTTATATGGGGCGGGAACCCAAGAGACCCAGTACTTC.